A selection of T cell receptor beta chains follows, all from one sample in a study of blood T cell repertoires in COVID-19. The method was immunoSEQ multiplex PCR; TCRdb's version includes in-frame clones alone and lacks a portion of them. The top ten hold around 12% of the sample, which has approximately 260,000 clones, around 86% seen once. What was sequenced was peripheral blood. The source of these receptors is a woman between 55 and 75 years old with active or convalescent COVID-19. Both conserved end residues are part of each CDR3. The D gene is left open where the match is weak. Clone size is not always given. Where it is, it says once, few, many or a class for expanded clones.

abundance	j_gene	d_gene	v_gene	CDR3aa	CDR3nt
.	TRBJ1-2	.	TRBV6-5	CASSYRTDSNYGYTF	TGTGCCAGCAGTTACCGTACAGATTCTAACTATGGCTACACCTTC
.	TRBJ1-2	.	TRBV28	CATGRVYGYTF	TGTGCCACGGGCAGGGTCTATGGCTACACCTTC
.	TRBJ2-2	.	TRBV18	CASSPRADFTGELFF	TGTGCCAGCTCACCACGGGCAGATTTTACCGGGGAGCTGTTTTTT
.	TRBJ2-2	.	TRBV9	CASSVSTNTGELFF	TGTGCCAGCAGCGTTTCAACGAACACCGGGGAGCTGTTTTTT
.	TRBJ1-5	.	TRBV10-3	CAISEDGGLSNQPQHF	TGTGCCATCAGTGAAGACGGGGGGCTTAGCAATCAGCCCCAGCATTTT
.	TRBJ2-1	TRBD2	TRBV3-1/TRBV3-2	CASSQDSGGPGDEQFF	TGTGCCAGCAGCCAAGATAGCGGGGGGCCGGGGGATGAGCAGTTCTTC
.	TRBJ1-1	.	TRBV7-9	CASSHPGGVNTEAFF	TGTGCCAGCAGCCATCCTGGCGGGGTGAACACTGAAGCTTTCTTT
.	TRBJ2-5	TRBD1	TRBV5-1	CASSETTGRLGETQYF	TGCGCCAGCAGCGAGACGACAGGGCGCTTGGGAGAGACCCAGTACTTC
.	TRBJ2-1	.	TRBV2	CASSDGGVGLGEQFF	TGTGCCAGCAGTGATGGCGGGGTGGGGCTTGGTGAGCAGTTCTTC
.	TRBJ2-5	.	TRBV19	CASSIVMGGRAQETQYF	TGTGCCAGTAGTATCGTCATGGGAGGCAGGGCTCAAGAGACCCAGTACTTC
once	TRBJ1-1	.	TRBV19	CASSIKGGEAFF	TGTGCCAGTAGTATAAAAGGGGGTGAAGCTTTCTTT
.	TRBJ2-1	TRBD1	TRBV12-3/TRBV12-4	CASTRTGMQFF	TGTGCCAGCACCCGGACAGGGATGCAGTTCTTC
.	TRBJ1-1	.	TRBV6-5	CASSRIRGGTEAFF	TGTGCCAGCAGTCGAATCAGGGGTGGGACTGAAGCTTTCTTT
.	TRBJ1-1	TRBD1	TRBV28	CASSSWTGATEAFF	TGTGCCAGCAGTTCTTGGACAGGGGCAACTGAAGCTTTCTTT
.	TRBJ1-5	.	TRBV6-6	CASSYQLRDQPQHF	TGTGCCAGCAGTTATCAGTTGAGGGATCAGCCCCAGCATTTT
.	TRBJ2-1	TRBD2	TRBV6-1	CASSDPQRGAYNEQFF	TGTGCCAGCAGTGATCCCCAGCGGGGGGCCTACAATGAGCAGTTCTTC
.	TRBJ2-3	TRBD2	TRBV4-1	CASSQVPTSGARADTQYF	TGCGCCAGCAGCCAAGTCCCGACTAGCGGCGCACGGGCAGATACGCAGTATTTT
.	TRBJ2-3	TRBD2	TRBV4-1	CASSQEASGVWGTDTQYF	TGCGCCAGCAGCCAAGAGGCTAGCGGGGTGTGGGGCACAGATACGCAGTATTTT
once	TRBJ2-3	TRBD2	TRBV5-1	CASSLGLAFQDTQYF	TGCGCCAGCAGCTTAGGACTAGCGTTTCAAGATACGCAGTATTTT
few	TRBJ2-1	TRBD2	TRBV6-6	CASSWTSGGADEQFF	TGTGCCAGCAGTTGGACTAGCGGGGGGGCTGATGAGCAGTTCTTC
.	TRBJ1-2	.	TRBV15	CATSRRARQANYGYTF	TGTGCCACCAGCCGACGCGCCAGGCAAGCTAACTATGGCTACACCTTC
.	TRBJ1-2	TRBD1	TRBV7-9	CASSAEQGYGYTF	TGTGCCAGCAGCGCGGAACAGGGGTATGGCTACACCTTC
.	TRBJ2-3	TRBD2	TRBV5-1	CASRPLERGGTSTQYF	TGCGCCAGCAGACCTCTGGAGCGGGGGGGCACAAGTACGCAGTATTTT
.	TRBJ1-1	.	TRBV6-9	CATRTGGGTEAFF	TGTGCCACCAGAACGGGGGGGGGCACTGAAGCTTTCTTT
.	TRBJ2-5	.	TRBV25-1	CASSENEAGAQETQYF	TGTGCCAGCAGTGAAAATGAGGCGGGGGCGCAAGAGACCCAGTACTTC